Listed below are T cell receptor beta chains from one sample, sequenced in a study of cytomegalovirus exposure and HLA in healthy donors. Here immunoSEQ multiplex PCR was the method, and the copy in TCRdb shows in-frame clones only, minus some. The sample holds fewer than 200,000 clones, roughly four fifths seen once. Sample: PBMCs. All receptors come from a man aged 45-60 years in good health and CMV-seropositive. CDR3s include the opening cysteine and the closing phenylalanine or tryptophan. The D gene is left open where the match is weak. Size is omitted from some rows. Given values are once, few, many or a class for expanded clones.

j_call,v_call,d_call,clone_size,cdr3_aa,cdr3_nt
TRBJ2-7,TRBV7-3,TRBD1,NA,CASSSTGARIGEQYF,TGTGCCAGCAGCTCGACAGGGGCCCGTATCGGCGAGCAGTACTTC
TRBJ1-1,TRBV5-1,NA,NA,CASSYERENTEAFF,TGCGCCAGCAGTTATGAACGGGAGAACACTGAAGCTTTCTTT
TRBJ1-6,TRBV5-1,NA,NA,CASSLSGQPSDSPLHF,TGCGCCAGCAGCTTAAGCGGTCAACCCTCTGATTCACCCCTCCACTTT
TRBJ1-2,TRBV19,NA,NA,CASSIYVNYGYTF,TGTGCCAGTAGTATCTACGTTAACTATGGCTACACCTTC
TRBJ1-2,TRBV7-2,NA,NA,CASRSTTDNYGYTF,TGTGCCAGCAGGTCTACAACAGATAACTATGGCTACACCTTC
TRBJ2-7,TRBV7-3,TRBD1,NA,CASSPTGTVYYEQYF,TGTGCCAGCAGCCCTACCGGGACAGTCTACTACGAGCAGTACTTC
TRBJ1-2,TRBV19,NA,NA,CASSPHQGFGYTF,TGTGCCAGTAGTCCTCATCAGGGATTTGGCTACACCTTC
TRBJ2-2,TRBV6-4,TRBD2,once,CASSPSSGRPGELFF,TGTGCCAGCAGTCCCTCTAGCGGGAGACCCGGGGAGCTGTTTTTT
TRBJ2-5,TRBV13,NA,few,CASSLGNGGQETQYF,TGTGCCAGCAGCTTAGGGAATGGAGGGCAAGAGACCCAGTACTTC
TRBJ1-1,TRBV7-9,NA,NA,CASRGQPETEAFF,TGTGCCAGCAGGGGGCAGCCGGAAACTGAAGCTTTCTTT
TRBJ2-3,TRBV5-1,TRBD2,NA,CASGMNGGVGDTQYF,TGCGCCAGCGGAATGAACGGGGGGGTAGGAGATACGCAGTATTTT
TRBJ2-3,TRBV7-9,TRBD2,NA,CASSDREGAFETDTQYF,TGTGCCAGCAGCGACCGGGAGGGAGCATTTGAAACAGATACGCAGTATTTT
TRBJ2-1,TRBV7-9,TRBD2,NA,CSSSPRLAGVHRGDNEQFF,TGTTCCAGCAGCCCTCGACTAGCGGGGGTTCACCGCGGTGACAATGAGCAGTTCTTC
TRBJ1-5,TRBV2,TRBD1,few,CASSDYLGTGRSNQPQHF,TGTGCCAGCAGTGACTATCTGGGGACAGGCCGCAGCAATCAGCCCCAGCATTTT
TRBJ1-1,TRBV18,NA,NA,CASSLNRDGSEAFF,TGTGCCAGCTCCCTTAACCGGGATGGGTCTGAAGCTTTCTTT
TRBJ2-1,TRBV27,NA,NA,CASGILAPPTYNEQFF,TGTGCCAGCGGTATACTAGCTCCACCAACCTACAATGAGCAGTTCTTC
TRBJ2-5,TRBV20-1,NA,NA,CSALPQYF,TGCAGTGCTCTACCCCAGTACTTC
TRBJ2-7,TRBV4-1,NA,NA,CVSSRRENPYEQYF,TGCGTCAGCAGCCGACGGGAGAATCCGTACGAGCAGTACTTC
TRBJ2-3,TRBV2,TRBD2,NA,CASSAASGFTDTQYF,TGTGCCAGCAGTGCCGCTAGCGGGTTCACAGATACGCAGTATTTT
TRBJ2-7,TRBV15,TRBD1,NA,CATSREGTGAYEQYF,TGTGCCACCAGCAGAGAAGGGACAGGTGCTTACGAGCAGTACTTC
TRBJ2-7,TRBV7-2,TRBD1,NA,CASSPGQSSYEQYF,TGTGCCAGCAGCCCGGGACAGTCGTCCTACGAGCAGTACTTC
TRBJ1-1,TRBV19,NA,NA,CASSIETPNTEAFF,TGTGCCAGTAGTATAGAGACACCGAACACTGAAGCTTTCTTT
TRBJ2-2,TRBV28,TRBD1,NA,CASSPPDRVVGELFF,TGTGCCAGCAGTCCCCCGGACAGGGTTGTCGGGGAGCTGTTTTTT
TRBJ2-7,TRBV28,NA,NA,CASSPRGGSSYEQYF,TGTGCCAGCAGTCCTCGGGGTGGGAGCTCCTACGAGCAGTACTTC
TRBJ2-2,TRBV6-4,NA,NA,CASSLQEATGELFF,TGTGCCAGCAGTCTGCAGGAGGCCACCGGGGAGCTGTTTTTT
TRBJ2-7,TRBV11-3,TRBD1,NA,CASSAGTGTGIYEQYF,TGTGCCAGCAGCGCGGGAACCGGGACAGGGATCTACGAGCAGTACTTC
TRBJ2-3,TRBV7-9,TRBD2,NA,CASSLGTRSTDTQYF,TGTGCCAGCAGCTTAGGGACTAGGAGCACAGATACGCAGTATTTT
TRBJ1-1,TRBV29-1,NA,NA,CSVIRDTEAFF,TGCAGCGTGATCAGGGACACTGAAGCTTTCTTT
TRBJ2-7,TRBV6-5,NA,many,CASSYRENSYYEQYF,TGTGCCAGCAGTTACCGGGAGAACTCCTACTACGAGCAGTACTTC
TRBJ1-3,TRBV7-2,NA,NA,CASSLVGQGTTGNTIYF,TGTGCCAGCAGCTTAGTGGGGCAGGGGACTACTGGAAACACCATATATTTT
TRBJ2-7,TRBV19,TRBD2,NA,CASSIGRGPYEQYF,TGTGCCAGTAGTATCGGGAGGGGCCCCTACGAGCAGTACTTC
TRBJ1-1,TRBV19,TRBD1,once,CASSPQGGGTEAFF,TGTGCCAGTAGTCCGCAGGGGGGCGGCACTGAAGCTTTCTTT
TRBJ2-1,TRBV7-3,NA,NA,CASRSGVRVPYNEQFF,TGTGCCAGCAGATCCGGAGTACGAGTTCCTTACAATGAGCAGTTCTTC
TRBJ1-4,TRBV30,NA,NA,CAWAKSTNEKLFF,TGTGCCTGGGCTAAGTCAACTAATGAAAAACTGTTTTTT
TRBJ1-6,TRBV30,NA,once,CAWSVVTGRNSPLHF,TGTGCCTGGAGTGTAGTGACAGGCCGGAATTCACCCCTCCACTTT
TRBJ2-1,TRBV5-4,TRBD2,once,CASSLGGGGRAFSDEQFF,TGTGCCAGCAGCTTGGGGGGAGGCGGGAGGGCCTTTTCGGATGAGCAGTTCTTC
TRBJ2-1,TRBV6-5,NA,NA,CASSYLGGGNEQFF,TGTGCCAGCAGTTACTTGGGGGGAGGCAATGAGCAGTTCTTC
TRBJ1-3,TRBV11-2,NA,few,CASSSVRDSGNTIYF,TGTGCCAGCAGCTCGGTTCGTGACTCTGGAAACACCATATATTTT
TRBJ1-1,TRBV7-3,NA,few,CASSSNRNTEAFF,TGTGCCAGCAGCTCTAACAGGAACACTGAAGCTTTCTTT
TRBJ1-2,TRBV4-2,TRBD1,NA,CASSQGGQTGRKDNYGYTF,TGTGCCAGCAGCCAAGGGGGACAGACAGGCCGGAAGGATAACTATGGCTACACCTTC
TRBJ2-1,TRBV25-1,TRBD2,once,CASGPGGLANEQFF,TGTGCCAGCGGGCCGGGAGGTTTAGCCAATGAGCAGTTCTTC
TRBJ2-7,TRBV30,TRBD1,once,CAWSRDREIYEQYF,TGTGCCTGGAGCCGGGACAGGGAGATCTACGAGCAGTACTTC
TRBJ1-6,TRBV19,TRBD1,once,CASTTGYNSPLHF,TGTGCCAGTACGACAGGGTACAATTCACCCCTCCACTTT
TRBJ2-1,TRBV27,NA,NA,CASSFDPTAYNEQFF,TGTGCCAGCAGTTTCGATCCCACTGCCTACAATGAGCAGTTCTTC